This record covers a single TCR beta chain. Its antigen is not identified. The sample belongs to a study of OX40 agonist ivuxolimab in advanced cancers. Overall study context: Patients with hepatocellular carcinoma, melanoma, renal cell or head and neck cancer made up the dose-escalation patients. Study conclusions and caveats: Those patients achieving a partial response at 0.1-3.0 mg/kg showed among the lowest clonal expansion. The average count of expanded clones was higher among CD8+ T cells than among CD4+.

Using immunoSEQ multiplex PCR, the repertoire was profiled, and TCRdb retains in-frame clones only, with some absent. The sample comprises 45,000 to 65,000 clones, roughly three quarters of which are singletons, and less than 2.5% rests with the top ten. The germline V gene encodes CDR1 PRHDT and CDR2 FYEKMQ (reference sequence). Trimming stripped 4 bases from V and 0 bases from J, with 15 bases between. This CDR3 is 17 amino acids long. This receptor was obtained from an adult with an advanced solid tumor such as melanoma, head and neck, liver or kidney cancer. This chain connects TRBV13 to TRBJ2-2, with D unclear. The sequencing used CD4+ or CD8+ T cells sorted from blood, collected in a trial of the OX40 agonist ivuxolimab. CDR3 nucleotide sequence: TGTGCCAGCAGCTCGTTTCGGACCCCCCCGAACACCGGGGAGCTGTTTTTT. Protein sequence: CASSSFRTPPNTGELFF. The full variable domain, its missing parts supplied by reference TRBV13 and TRBJ2-2, is AAGVIQSPRHLIKEKRETATLKCYPIPRHDTVYWYQQGPGQDPQFLISFYEKMQSDKGSIPDRFSAQQFSDYHSELNMSSLELGDSALYFCASSSFRTPPNTGELFFGEGSRLTVL.